Listed below are T cell receptor beta chains from one sample, sequenced in a study of cytomegalovirus exposure and HLA in healthy donors. TCRdb keeps only in-frame clones here, not all; method: immunoSEQ multiplex PCR. The sample features more than 95,000 clones, with approximately 2.6% in its top ten. Input material: PBMCs. The source is a man aged 25-40 years in good health and CMV-seronegative. The CDR3 runs from the conserved cysteine through the conserved F or W.

v_gene,j_gene,CDR3aa
TRBV29-1,TRBJ2-7,CSVEFAETSGNRYEQYF
TRBV28,TRBJ2-3,CATRGQGEGTDTQYF
TRBV15,TRBJ2-1,CATSRGRLAGVYNEQFF
TRBV6-4,TRBJ1-2,CASRPGQGIDGYTF
TRBV5-3,TRBJ1-4,CARSFPGQGAPATTNEKLFF
TRBV28,TRBJ2-7,CASSFSGSSYEQYF
TRBV5-1,TRBJ1-4,CASCLAPGLNEKLFF
TRBV5-6,TRBJ1-6,CASSLVDDRGNSPLHF
TRBV28,TRBJ2-2,CASSPPLASGLTNTGELFF
TRBV29-1,TRBJ2-3,CSVDPDTDTQYF
TRBV28,TRBJ1-4,CASSFREKLFF
TRBV6-1,TRBJ1-1,CASSEFPGMNTEAFF
TRBV28,TRBJ1-2,CASSLYGSVYGYTF
TRBV28,TRBJ1-1,CATSGGQGNTEAFF
TRBV7-4,TRBJ2-3,CASSLGRYTQYF
TRBV9,TRBJ2-7,CASSPSDYLYEQYF
TRBV7-2,TRBJ2-7,CASSLDVSAGGDHEQYF
TRBV7-2,TRBJ2-2,CASSLLRSTGELFF
TRBV4-1,TRBJ2-1,CASSLSGTPYNEQFF
TRBV6-1,TRBJ1-2,CASSERGRSYGYTF
TRBV10-3,TRBJ2-2,CAISERAITSPDGTGELFF
TRBV6-5,TRBJ2-3,CASSFWTGEGTDTQYF
TRBV5-6,TRBJ2-7,CASSLGGLYEQYF
TRBV5-4,TRBJ2-7,CASSLGQEPYEQYF
TRBV5-1,TRBJ1-4,CASSLGTGASEKLFF
TRBV28,TRBJ2-3,CASSPMDGKDTQYF
TRBV18,TRBJ2-1,CASSPPGLAGGHEQFF
TRBV7-2,TRBJ2-5,CASSLGQILQETQYF
TRBV29-1,TRBJ2-1,CSAPGLVGEQFF
TRBV10-3,TRBJ1-5,CAISVTGSGYQPQHF
TRBV30,TRBJ1-2,CAWSLSGEGFYGYTF